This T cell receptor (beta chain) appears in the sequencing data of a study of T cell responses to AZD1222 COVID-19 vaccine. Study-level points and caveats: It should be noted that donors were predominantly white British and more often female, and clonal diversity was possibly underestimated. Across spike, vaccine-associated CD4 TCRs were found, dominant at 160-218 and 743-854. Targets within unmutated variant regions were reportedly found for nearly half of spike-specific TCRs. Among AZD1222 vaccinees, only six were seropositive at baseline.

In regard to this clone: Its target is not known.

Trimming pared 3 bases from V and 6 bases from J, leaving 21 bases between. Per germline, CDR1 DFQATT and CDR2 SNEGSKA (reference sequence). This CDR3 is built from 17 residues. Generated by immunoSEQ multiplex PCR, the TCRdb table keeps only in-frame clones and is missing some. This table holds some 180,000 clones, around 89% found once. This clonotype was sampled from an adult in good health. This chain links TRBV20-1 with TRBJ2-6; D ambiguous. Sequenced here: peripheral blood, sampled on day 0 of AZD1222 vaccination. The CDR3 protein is CSASSPTALGSANVLTF. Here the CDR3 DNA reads TGCAGTGCTAGTTCCCCCACGGCCCTGGGTTCGGCCAACGTCCTGACTTTC.